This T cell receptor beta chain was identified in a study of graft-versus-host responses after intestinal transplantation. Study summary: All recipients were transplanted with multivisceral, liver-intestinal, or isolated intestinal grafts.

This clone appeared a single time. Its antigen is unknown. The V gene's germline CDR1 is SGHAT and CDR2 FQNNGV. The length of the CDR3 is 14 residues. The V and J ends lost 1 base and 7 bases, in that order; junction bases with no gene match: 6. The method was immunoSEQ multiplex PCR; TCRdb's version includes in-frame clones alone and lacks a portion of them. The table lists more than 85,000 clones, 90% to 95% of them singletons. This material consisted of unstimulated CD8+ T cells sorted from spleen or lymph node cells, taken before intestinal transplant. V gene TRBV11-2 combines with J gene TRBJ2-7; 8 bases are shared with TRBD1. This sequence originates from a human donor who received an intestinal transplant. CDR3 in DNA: TGTGCCAGCAGCTTAGCCAGGGGGCGTTGGGAGCAGTACTTC. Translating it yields CASSLARGRWEQYF.